This TCR beta chain was captured by sequencing in a study of metastatic and nonmetastatic thyroid tumors. TCRdb redid the clone calls on the PCR reads using MiXCR. The sample carries about 38,000 clones, over 40% recorded once. No treatment of any kind had been given to any patient before thyroid surgery. This receptor was taken from a male donor with papillary thyroid cancer or a benign thyroid nodule (not recorded which). Some clones in this sample may be carry-over from other donors' samples. The sequenced sample was tumor tissue.

CDR3 residues: CSARVLAGDVNEQFF. CDR3 DNA: TGCAGTGCTAGAGTCCTAGCGGGAGATGTAAATGAGCAGTTCTTC. V usage is TRBV20-1 and J usage is TRBJ2-1; 10 bases align to TRBD2. After removal of 1 base from V and 7 bases from J, the junction contained 7 bases not matched to a gene. Germline V gene sequence: CDR1 DFQATT, CDR2 SNEGSKA (reference sequence). This CDR3 contains 15 residues.